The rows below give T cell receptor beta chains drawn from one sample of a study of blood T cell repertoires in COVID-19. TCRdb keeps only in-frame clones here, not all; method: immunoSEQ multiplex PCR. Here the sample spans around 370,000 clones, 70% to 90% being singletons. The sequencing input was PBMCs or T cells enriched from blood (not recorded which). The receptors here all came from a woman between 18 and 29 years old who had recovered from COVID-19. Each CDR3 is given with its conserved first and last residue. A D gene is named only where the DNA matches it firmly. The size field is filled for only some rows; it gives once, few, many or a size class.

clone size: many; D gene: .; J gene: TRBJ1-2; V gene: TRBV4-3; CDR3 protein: CASSPLDWGVDGYTF; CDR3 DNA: TGCGCCAGCAGCCCGCTTGATTGGGGCGTAGATGGCTACACCTTC
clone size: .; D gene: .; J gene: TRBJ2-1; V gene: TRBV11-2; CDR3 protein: CASSEDLASPYNEQFF; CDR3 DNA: TGTGCCAGCAGCGAAGATCTGGCTAGCCCATACAATGAGCAGTTCTTC
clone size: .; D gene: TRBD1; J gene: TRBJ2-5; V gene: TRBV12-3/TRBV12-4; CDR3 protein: CASSQDRDETQYF; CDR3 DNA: TGTGCCAGCAGTCAAGACAGGGACGAGACCCAGTACTTC
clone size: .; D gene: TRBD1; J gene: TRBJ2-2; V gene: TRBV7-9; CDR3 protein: CASSLETGAGELFF; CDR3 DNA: TGTGCCAGCAGCTTAGAGACAGGGGCCGGGGAGCTGTTTTTT
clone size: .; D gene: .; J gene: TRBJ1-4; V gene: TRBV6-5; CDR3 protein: CASSYSSGEKLFF; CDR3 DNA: TGTGCCAGCAGTTACTCGTCCGGGGAAAAACTGTTTTTT
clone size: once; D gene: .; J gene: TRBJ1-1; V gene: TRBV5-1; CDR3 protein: CASSLVAGGAGEAFF; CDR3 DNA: TGCGCCAGCAGCTTGGTCGCGGGAGGGGCGGGTGAAGCTTTCTTT
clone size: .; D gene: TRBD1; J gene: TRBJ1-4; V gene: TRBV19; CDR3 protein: CASSIRQGGEKLFF; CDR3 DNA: TGTGCCAGTAGTATTCGTCAGGGGGGAGAAAAACTGTTTTTT
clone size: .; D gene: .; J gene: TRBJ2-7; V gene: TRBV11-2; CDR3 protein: CASSSEARSYEQYF; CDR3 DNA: TGTGCCAGCAGCTCGGAGGCCAGATCCTACGAGCAGTACTTC
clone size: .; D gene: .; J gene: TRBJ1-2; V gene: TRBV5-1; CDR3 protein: CASSLEAGRAGYGYTF; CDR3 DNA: TGCGCCAGCAGCTTGGAAGCGGGGCGGGCGGGCTATGGCTACACCTTC
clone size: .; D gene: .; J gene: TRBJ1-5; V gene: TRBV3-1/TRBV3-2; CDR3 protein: CASSQGRVILEPQHF; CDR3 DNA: TGTGCCAGCAGCCAAGGGCGGGTAATTTTGGAGCCCCAGCATTTT
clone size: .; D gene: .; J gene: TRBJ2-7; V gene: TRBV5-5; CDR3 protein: CASSPLDSYSEQYF; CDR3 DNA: TGTGCCAGCAGCCCCTTGGACAGTTATTCGGAGCAGTACTTC
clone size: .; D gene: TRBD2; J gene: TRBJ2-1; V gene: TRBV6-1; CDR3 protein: CASSEGVVAGGNEQFF; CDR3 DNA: TGTGCCAGCAGTGAAGGGGTGGTGGCGGGGGGGAATGAGCAGTTCTTC
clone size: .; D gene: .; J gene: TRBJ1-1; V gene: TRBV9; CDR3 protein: CASSVGGGWTEAFF; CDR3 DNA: TGTGCCAGCAGCGTTGGGGGAGGATGGACTGAAGCTTTCTTT
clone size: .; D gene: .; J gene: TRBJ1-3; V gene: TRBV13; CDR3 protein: CASTEILGGNTIYF; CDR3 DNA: TGTGCCAGCACGGAGATCCTAGGTGGAAACACCATATATTTT
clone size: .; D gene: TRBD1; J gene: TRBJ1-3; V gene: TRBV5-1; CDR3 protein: CASSETGQGNTIYF; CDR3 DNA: TGCGCCAGCAGCGAAACGGGACAGGGAAACACCATATATTTT
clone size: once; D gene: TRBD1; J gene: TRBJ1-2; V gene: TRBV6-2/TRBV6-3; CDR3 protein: CASSYPTEPGQGLYGYTF; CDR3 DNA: TGTGCCAGCAGTTACCCGACAGAGCCGGGACAGGGGCTCTATGGCTACACCTTC
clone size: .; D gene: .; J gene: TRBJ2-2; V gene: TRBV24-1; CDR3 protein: CATSAREGVNTGELFF; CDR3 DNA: TGTGCCACCAGTGCTCGAGAGGGGGTGAACACCGGGGAGCTGTTTTTT
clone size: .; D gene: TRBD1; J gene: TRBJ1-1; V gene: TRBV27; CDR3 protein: CASSLFAGQGNTEAFF; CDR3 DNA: TGTGCCAGCAGTTTATTTGCCGGACAGGGGAACACTGAAGCTTTCTTT
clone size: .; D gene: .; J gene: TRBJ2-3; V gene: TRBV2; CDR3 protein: CASSRGLGTDTQYF; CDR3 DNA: TGTGCCAGCAGTCGTGGGCTGGGCACAGATACGCAGTATTTT
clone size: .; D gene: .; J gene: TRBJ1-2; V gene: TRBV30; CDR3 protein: CAWSPYSTPNYGYTF; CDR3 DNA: TGTGCCTGGAGTCCTTACAGCACCCCTAACTATGGCTACACCTTC
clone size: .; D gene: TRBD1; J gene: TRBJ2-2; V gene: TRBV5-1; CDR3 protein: CASSLGQGASGELFF; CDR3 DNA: TGCGCCAGCAGCCTGGGACAGGGGGCTTCCGGGGAGCTGTTTTTT
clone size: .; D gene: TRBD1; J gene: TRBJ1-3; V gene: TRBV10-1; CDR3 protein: CASSTGRGDTIYF; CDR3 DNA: TGCGCCAGCTCAACCGGCAGGGGGGACACCATATATTTT
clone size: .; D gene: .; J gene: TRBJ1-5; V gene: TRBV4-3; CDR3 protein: CASSQDPGYNQPQHF; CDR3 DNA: TGCGCCAGCAGCCAGGACCCAGGGTACAATCAGCCCCAGCATTTT
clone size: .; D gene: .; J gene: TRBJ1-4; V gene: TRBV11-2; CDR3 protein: CASSRDIGEKLFF; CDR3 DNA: TGTGCCAGCAGCCGAGACATCGGTGAAAAACTGTTTTTT
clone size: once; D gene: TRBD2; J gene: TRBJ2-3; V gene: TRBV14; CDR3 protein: CASSQYGGSGTRTDTQYF; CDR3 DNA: TGTGCCAGCAGCCAATACGGAGGTAGCGGGACCCGCACAGATACGCAGTATTTT
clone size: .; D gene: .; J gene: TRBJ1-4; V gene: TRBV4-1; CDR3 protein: CASSQELATNEKLFF; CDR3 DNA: TGCGCCAGCAGCCAAGAACTAGCAACTAATGAAAAACTGTTTTTT
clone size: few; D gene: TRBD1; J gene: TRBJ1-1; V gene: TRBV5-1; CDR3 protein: CASSPGTGSEAFF; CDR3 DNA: TGCGCCAGCAGCCCGGGGACAGGGTCTGAAGCTTTCTTT
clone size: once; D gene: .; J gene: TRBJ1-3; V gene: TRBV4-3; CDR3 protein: CASSQEYGWEGGNTIYF; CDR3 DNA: TGCGCCAGCAGCCAAGAGTATGGATGGGAGGGGGGAAACACCATATATTTT